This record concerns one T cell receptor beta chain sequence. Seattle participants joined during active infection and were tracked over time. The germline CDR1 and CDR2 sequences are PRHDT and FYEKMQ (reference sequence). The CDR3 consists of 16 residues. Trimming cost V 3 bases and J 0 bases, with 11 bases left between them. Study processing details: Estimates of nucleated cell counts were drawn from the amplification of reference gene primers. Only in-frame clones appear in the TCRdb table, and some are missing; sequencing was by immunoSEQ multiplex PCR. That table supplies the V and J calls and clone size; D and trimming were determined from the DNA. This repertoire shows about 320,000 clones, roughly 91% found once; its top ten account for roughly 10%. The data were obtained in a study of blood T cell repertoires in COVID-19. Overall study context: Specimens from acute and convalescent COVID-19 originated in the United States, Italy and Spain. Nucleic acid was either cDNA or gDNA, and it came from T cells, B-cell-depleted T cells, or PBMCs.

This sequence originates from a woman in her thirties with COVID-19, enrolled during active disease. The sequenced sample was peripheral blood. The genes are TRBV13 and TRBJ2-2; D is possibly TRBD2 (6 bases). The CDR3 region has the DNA TGTGCCAGCAGCTTCGGGGGACCCACGAACACCGGGGAGCTGTTTTTT. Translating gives CASSFGGPTNTGELFF.